One sample yielded the 12 T cell receptor beta chains listed below, sequenced in a study of shared clonotypes between healthy human individuals (TCRdb year 2020). Preparation of the library involved the immunoSEQ multiplex PCR assay. The clones in this table, taken by TCRdb from immuneACCESS, are in-frame only. Not every clone is retained; where verified, under half of the shortfall comes from an unresolved V gene, and the cause of the rest is unknown. This sample lists millions of clones; roughly 96% were detected once. The ten largest clones add up to 0.1% to 0.15% of the sample. What was sequenced was naive CD4+ T cells sorted from blood. The sample's cell subset or site, from its label and the paper: CD45RA+ positively selected. The origin of the receptors is a man younger than 30 in good health.

This sequence joins TRBV11-3 and TRBJ2-2; D is ambiguous. The CDR3 runs 12 residues. V lost 3 bases, J lost 5 bases, and 4 bases lay in between. The germline V gene has CDR1 SGHNT and CDR2 YENEEA. The CDR3 is CASSFRTGELFF. The CDR3 DNA is TGTGCCAGCAGCTTTAGGACCGGGGAGCTGTTTTTT. Full variable domain (remainder filled in from reference TRBV11-3 and TRBJ2-2): EAGVVQSPRYKIIEKKQPVAFWCNPISGHNTLYWYLQNLGQGPELLIRYENEEAVDDSQLPKDRFSAERLKGVDSTLKIQPAELGDSAVYLCASSFRTGELFFGEGSRLTVL.

V and J are TRBV5-6 and TRBJ1-1; D remains ambiguous. Germline loops: CDR1 SGHDT, CDR2 YYEEEE. This CDR3 has 17 amino acids. Trimming stripped 4 bases from V and 0 bases from J, with 19 bases between. The CDR3 loop reads CASSQLRKELMNTEAFF. CDR3 sequence (DNA): TGTGCCAGCAGCCAGCTCCGGAAGGAACTAATGAACACTGAAGCTTTCTTT. Drawing the rest from reference TRBV5-6 and TRBJ1-1, the complete variable domain is DAGVTQSPTHLIKTRGQQVTLRCSPKSGHDTVSWYQQALGQGPQFIFQYYEEEERQRGNFPDRFSGHQFPNYSSELNVNALLLGDSALYLCASSQLRKELMNTEAFFGQGTRLTVV.

A note on this clone: This may arise from a read error, as a much more abundant clone is one base away. This specimen includes other DNA sequences encoding the same CDR3. Here the CDR3 DNA reads TGTGCCAGCAGGGGGACAGACCAAGAGACCCAGTACTTC. It specifies CASRGTDQETQYF. The gene calls are TRBV6-1 and TRBJ2-5; 7 bases map to TRBD1. J gave up 0 bases and V 6 bases, and 1 base lay outside the gene matches. The CDR3 has 13 residues. The V gene's germline CDR1 is MNHNS and CDR2 SASEGT.

The chain couples TRBV6-1 to TRBJ2-1, with TRBD2 as a possible D gene (5 bases). The CDR3 has 11 residues. Germline values: CDR1 MNHNS, CDR2 SASEGT. V was pared by 11 bases and J by 7 bases, with 12 bases between. CDR3 sequence: CAFSRGNEQFF. CDR3 nucleotides: TGTGCCTTCAGTCGGGGTAATGAGCAGTTCTTC.

V and J are TRBV6-6 and TRBJ2-3; TRBD2 aligns across 9 bases. J gave up 7 bases and V 6 bases, and 11 bases lay outside the gene matches. The CDR3 runs to 15 residues. Germline V gene sequence: CDR1 MNHNY, CDR2 SVGAGI (reference sequence). As DNA, the CDR3 is TGTGCCAGCAGGGGCCCAGCGGGAGGAACATATACGCAGTATTTT. It is translated as CASRGPAGGTYTQYF.

The chain uses TRBV18 and TRBJ1-1, with TRBD1 identical over 7 bases. The CDR3 runs to 14 residues. With V trimmed by 3 bases and J by 3 bases, 4 bases remained unmatched. Germline CDR1 and CDR2: KGHSH and LQKENI. DNA of the CDR3: TGTGCCAGCTCACCTCAGGGGGGACACACTGAAGCTTTCTTT. It encodes CASSPQGGHTEAFF.

This chain connects TRBV7-9 to TRBJ1-6; D perhaps matches TRBD1 (5 bases). The CDR3 contains 15 residues. The germline V gene encodes CDR1 SEHNR and CDR2 FQNEAQ (reference sequence). Trimming shortened V by 5 bases and J by 0 bases, and 8 bases separated the two germline ends. The chain's CDR3 is CASSQTVSYNSPLHF. The CDR3 DNA reads TGTGCCAGCAGCCAGACAGTCTCCTATAATTCACCCCTCCACTTT.

The rearrangement uses TRBV18 and TRBJ2-1; no firm D call. This CDR3 comprises 12 residues. V was cut by 6 bases and J by 9 bases, with 12 bases left in between. Germline lookup yields CDR1 KGHSH and CDR2 LQKENI. CDR3 in DNA: TGTGCCAGCTCCGTTATAGACACTGAGCAGTTCTTC. Protein sequence: CASSVIDTEQFF.

This clone has a single count. The chain recombines TRBV6-1 with TRBJ1-1; D is unresolved. The length of the CDR3 is 15 residues. From germline, CDR1 is MNHNS and CDR2 SASEGT. Trimming removed 5 bases from V and 0 bases from J, with 13 bases in between. The CDR3 sequence: CASSLLGSMNTEAFF. DNA of the CDR3: TGTGCCAGCAGTCTTCTCGGTTCCATGAACACTGAAGCTTTCTTT.

The chain joins TRBV11-3 to TRBJ2-1; 9 bases line up with TRBD2. This CDR3 contains 17 residues. J gave up 4 bases and V 5 bases, and 12 bases lay outside the gene matches. Germline loops: CDR1 SGHNT, CDR2 YENEEA. CDR3 DNA: TGTGCCAGCAGCCCCGGGGATAGCGGGGGCAGATACAATGAGCAGTTCTTC. As protein: CASSPGDSGGRYNEQFF.

The J gene is TRBJ2-2, the V gene TRBV28, with D hard to call. The germline gives CDR1 MDHEN, CDR2 SYDVKM. V dropped 4 bases and J dropped 6 bases, with 6 bases sitting between them. This CDR3 has 12 amino acids. In nucleotides, the CDR3 is TGTGCCAGCAGTTCCGGTGCCGGGGAGCTGTTTTTT. Residues: CASSSGAGELFF.

The genes are TRBV5-1 and TRBJ1-6, with D possibly being TRBD1 (6 bases). Trimming pared 4 bases from V and 9 bases from J, leaving 17 bases between. There are 15 residues in the CDR3. Germline assignment: CDR1 SGHRS and CDR2 YFSETQ. DNA of the CDR3: TGCGCCAGCAGCCCAGGAGGACAGCGGGGTTCACCCCTCCACTTT. This codes for CASSPGGQRGSPLHF. The full variable domain, in which reference TRBV5-1 and TRBJ1-6 provide the parts outside the CDR3, is KAGVTQTPRYLIKTRGQQVTLSCSPISGHRSVSWYQQTPGQGLQFLFEYFSETQRNKGNFPGRFSGRQFSNSRSEMNVSTLELGDSALYLCASSPGGQRGSPLHFGNGTRLTVT.